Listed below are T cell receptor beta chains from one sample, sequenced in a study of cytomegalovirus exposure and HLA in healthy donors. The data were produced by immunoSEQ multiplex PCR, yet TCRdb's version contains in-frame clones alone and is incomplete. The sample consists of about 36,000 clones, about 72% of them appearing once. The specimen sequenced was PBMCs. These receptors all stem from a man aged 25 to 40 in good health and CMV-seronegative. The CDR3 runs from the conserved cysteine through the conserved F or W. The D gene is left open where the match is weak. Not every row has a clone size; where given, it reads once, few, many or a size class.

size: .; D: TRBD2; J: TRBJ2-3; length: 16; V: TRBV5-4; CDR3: CASSSRLAESTDTQYF; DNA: TGTGCCAGCAGCTCTAGACTAGCGGAGAGCACAGATACGCAGTATTTT
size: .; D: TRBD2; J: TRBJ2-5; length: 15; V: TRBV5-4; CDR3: CASSLDRGEKETQYF; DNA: TGTGCCAGCAGCTTGGACCGGGGGGAGAAAGAGACCCAGTACTTC
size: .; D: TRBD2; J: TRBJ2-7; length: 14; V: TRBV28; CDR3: CASRRGDRVGEQYF; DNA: TGTGCCAGCAGACGGGGGGATCGAGTAGGCGAGCAGTACTTC
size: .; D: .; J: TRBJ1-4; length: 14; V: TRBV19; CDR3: CASTVTPAVEKLFF; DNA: TGTGCCAGTACCGTAACGCCCGCGGTGGAAAAACTGTTTTTT
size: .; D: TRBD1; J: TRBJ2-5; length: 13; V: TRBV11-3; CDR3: CASSYTGGETQYF; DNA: TGTGCCAGCAGTTACACAGGGGGGGAGACCCAGTACTTC
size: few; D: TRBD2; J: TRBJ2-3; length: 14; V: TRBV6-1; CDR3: CASSAGTRTDTQYF; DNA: TGTGCCAGCAGTGCCGGGACTAGGACAGATACGCAGTATTTT
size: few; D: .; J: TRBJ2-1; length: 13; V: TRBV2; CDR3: CASISDSHNEQFF; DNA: TGTGCCAGCATATCCGACAGCCACAATGAGCAGTTCTTC
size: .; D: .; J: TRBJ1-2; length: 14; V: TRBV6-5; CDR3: CASRSPGYDYGYTF; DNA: TGTGCCAGCAGGTCCCCGGGATACGACTATGGCTACACCTTC
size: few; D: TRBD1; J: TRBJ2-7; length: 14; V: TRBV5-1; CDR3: CASSSEGTGYEQYF; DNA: TGCGCCAGCAGCTCGGAAGGGACAGGATACGAGCAGTACTTC
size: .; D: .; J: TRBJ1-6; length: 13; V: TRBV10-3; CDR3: CAIARGDGSSLHF; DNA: TGTGCCATCGCCAGGGGCGATGGGTCATCCCTCCACTTT
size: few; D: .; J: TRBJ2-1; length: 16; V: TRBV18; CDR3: CASSPYSAGGSYEQFF; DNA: TGTGCCAGCTCACCCTATAGCGCCGGAGGTTCTTATGAGCAGTTCTTC
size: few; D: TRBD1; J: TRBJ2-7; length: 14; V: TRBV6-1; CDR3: CASTRTGSSYEQYF; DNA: TGTGCCAGCACCCGGACAGGGAGTTCATACGAGCAGTACTTC
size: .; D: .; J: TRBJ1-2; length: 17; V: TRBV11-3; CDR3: CASSLIRRSELHYGYTF; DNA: TGTGCCAGCAGCTTAATTCGACGATCGGAACTACACTATGGCTACACCTTC
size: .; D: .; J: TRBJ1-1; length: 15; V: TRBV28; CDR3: CASSHFFGLNTEAFF; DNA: TGTGCCAGCAGCCACTTTTTCGGGTTGAACACTGAAGCTTTCTTT
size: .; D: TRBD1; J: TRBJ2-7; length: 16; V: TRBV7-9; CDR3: CASSGTGTGKAYEQYF; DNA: TGTGCCAGCAGTGGCACCGGGACAGGGAAGGCCTACGAGCAGTACTTC